These 12 T cell receptor beta chains were sequenced from one sample in a study of CD4+ T cells in melanoma. TCRdb's copy holds only in-frame clones and misses some; the assay was immunoSEQ multiplex PCR. This sample carries approximately 20,000 clones, approximately 80% of them seen once, and the ten largest clones take 3.5% to 4%. The sequencing sample was made of cells from a culture (not recorded whether cultured in vitro). These receptors all come from a human donor with melanoma.

The chain combines TRBV6-1 with TRBJ2-1, with 7 nucleotides matching TRBD2. This CDR3 is built from 14 residues. CDR1 is MNHNS, CDR2 SASEGT, per germline. The ends lost 6 bases at V and 5 bases at J; junction bases unmatched: 7. The CDR3 region is CASRSSGYHNEQFF. CDR3 nucleotide sequence: TGTGCCAGCAGGAGTAGCGGGTATCACAATGAGCAGTTCTTC.

The rearrangement links TRBV18 to TRBJ1-1; TRBD1 agrees at 7 bases. J gave up 3 bases and V 4 bases, and 5 bases lay outside the gene matches. The germline gives CDR1 KGHSH, CDR2 LQKENI. The CDR3 consists of 14 residues. As DNA, the CDR3 is TGTGCCAGCTCACTACAGGGGAGGGACACTGAAGCTTTCTTT. Amino acid sequence: CASSLQGRDTEAFF. Together with reference TRBV18 and TRBJ1-1, the CDR3 gives the full variable domain: NAGVMQNPRHLVRRRGQEARLRCSPMKGHSHVYWYRQLPEEGLKFMVYLQKENIIDESGMPKERFSAEFPKEGPSILRIQQVVRGDSAAYFCASSLQGRDTEAFFGQGTRLTVV.

This chain joins TRBV6-1 and TRBJ2-3; no firm D call. Trimming removed 4 bases at V and 0 bases at J, with 11 bases between. This CDR3 region has 15 residues. Germline loops: CDR1 MNHNS, CDR2 SASEGT. This chain's CDR3 is CASSGAVTSTDTQYF. The CDR3 bases are TGTGCCAGCAGTGGGGCCGTTACTAGCACAGATACGCAGTATTTT.

The chain couples TRBV7-2 to TRBJ2-7; TRBD2 matches 8 bases. Germline CDR1 is SGHTA and CDR2 is FQGNSA. CDR3 length: 17 residues. Trimming cost V 5 bases and J 2 bases; bases outside gene matches: 14. Written as DNA, the CDR3 is TGTGCCAGCAGCACACGCCTGGGAGCGGGGGCCACCTACGAGCAGTACTTC. It codes for CASSTRLGAGATYEQYF.

The chain has TRBV15 and TRBJ1-1; 9 bases agree with TRBD1. Germline V lookup: CDR1 LNHNV, CDR2 YYDKDF (reference sequence). V shed 0 bases, J shed 7 bases, and the junction held 6 bases outside the gene matches. This CDR3 contains 15 residues. CDR3 nucleotide sequence: TGTGCCACCAGCAGAGATCCAACAGGGGGCGGTGAAGCTTTCTTT. Amino acids: CATSRDPTGGGEAFF.

This chain links TRBV15 with TRBJ1-1; the D is unclear. CDR3 size: 12 residues. Trimming shortened V by 1 base and J by 4 bases, and 4 bases separated the two germline ends. Looked up from germline, CDR1 is LNHNV and CDR2 is YYDKDF (reference sequence). The DNA of the CDR3 is TGTGCCACCAGCAGAGCTGGCACTGAAGCTTTCTTT. It translates to CATSRAGTEAFF.

The chain uses TRBV30 and TRBJ2-5, with D possibly being TRBD2 (6 bases). CDR1 is GTSNPN and CDR2 is SVGIG in the germline V gene (reference sequence). The CDR3 loop spans 14 amino acids. Trimming stripped 5 bases from V and 0 bases from J, with 13 bases between. CDR3 protein: CAWESGLYQETQYF. In nucleotides, the CDR3 is TGTGCCTGGGAGAGCGGGTTGTACCAAGAGACCCAGTACTTC.

The J gene is TRBJ2-6, the V gene TRBV19; no clear D gene. Trimming pared 6 bases from V and 9 bases from J, leaving 15 bases between. The CDR3 runs 14 residues. Germline V gene lookup returns CDR1 LNHDA and CDR2 SQIVND (reference sequence). As DNA, the CDR3 is TGTGCCAGTAGCCCCATAGGTTTCGTCAACGTCCTGACTTTC. This encodes CASSPIGFVNVLTF.

This clone appeared once. The CDR3 reads CATSRANSGQYF. CDR3 sequence (DNA): TGTGCCACCAGCAGAGCAAACAGCGGGCAGTACTTC. The chain carries TRBV15 and TRBJ2-7, with a weak D call TRBD2 (5 bases). In germline, CDR1 is LNHNV, CDR2 YYDKDF (reference sequence). The V end lost 1 base, the J end lost 9 bases, and 10 bases lay between the germline ends. CDR3 length equals 12 residues.

J is TRBJ2-1 and V is TRBV29-1; D is unresolved. The ends were cut back, 4 bases at V and 5 bases at J, with 6 bases in the middle. From germline, CDR1 is SQVTM and CDR2 ANQGSEA. The CDR3 spans 11 residues. The CDR3 coding sequence is TGCAGCGTTGCTAATAACAATGAGCAGTTCTTC. Translated: CSVANNNEQFF.

The V gene is TRBV10-2, the J gene TRBJ1-1, with TRBD1 matching 8 bases. The V and J ends lost 3 bases and 6 bases, in that order; junction bases with no gene match: 9. Germline CDR1 and CDR2: WSHSY and SAAADI. This CDR3 spans 15 amino acids. The CDR3 region has the DNA TGCGCCAGCAGTGATGTCGGACAGGGAAGGGCTGAAGCTTTCTTT. Its protein is CASSDVGQGRAEAFF.

The chain uses TRBV9 and TRBJ2-1; the match to TRBD2 covers 9 bases. The CDR3 totals 13 residues. The J segment lost 14 bases and the V segment lost 0 bases, leaving 6 bases of the junction unmatched. The germline gives CDR1 SGDLS, CDR2 YYNGEE. The CDR3 is CASSVEGGGAEFF. Written as DNA, the CDR3 is TGTGCCAGCAGCGTAGAGGGCGGGGGGGCGGAGTTCTTC. The whole variable domain, filled in from reference TRBV9 and TRBJ2-1, reads DSGVTQTPKHLITATGQRVTLRCSPRSGDLSVYWYQQSLDQGLQFLIQYYNGEERAKGNILERFSAQQFPDLHSELNLSSLELGDSALYFCASSVEGGGAEFFGPGTRLTVL.